These 3 T cell receptor beta chains came from one sample sequenced in a study of T cell clonality in common variable immunodeficiency. Sequenced by immunoSEQ multiplex PCR; TCRdb stores in-frame clones only, minus some. Reported are 50,000 to 65,000 clones, none seen only once; the ten largest carry around 1.7%. The sample was peripheral blood mononuclear cells. The receptor source for this set is a person between 18 and 69 years old in good health.

This clone has ten or more counts. Sequencing ends 3 residues short of the CDR3 end; the germline J gene provides the rest. The chain employs TRBV23-1 and TRBJ1-6, with TRBD1 matching over 7 bases. TRBV23-1 is flagged as an ORF with uncertain function. J lost 8 bases, V lost 2 bases, and 12 bases had no gene match. The length of the CDR3 is 17 residues. CDR3 residues: CASSQSGGQYHHSPLHF. CDR3 bases read: TGCGCCAGCAGTCAAAGTGGGGGACAGTATCATCATTCACCC.

This clone was counted at least ten times. The missing CDR3 end, 3 residues past where the read stops, is filled in from the germline J gene. The genes are TRBV11-2 and TRBJ1-1; D is undetermined. V was clipped by 5 bases and J by 4 bases, with 14 bases between them. The CDR3 is 14 residues long. Germline CDR1 and CDR2: SGHAT and FQNNGV. This CDR3 is CASSPGRVITEAFF. Partial CDR3 DNA: TGTGCCAGCAGCCCCGGTAGGGTGATCACTGAA.

This clone occurred many times. The read falls 3 residues short of the CDR3 end, and the missing part is taken from the germline J gene. The chain joins TRBV4-1 to TRBJ1-2; a weak D match, TRBD1 (5 bases). This CDR3 has 16 residues. V was shortened by 0 bases and J by 3 bases, with 14 bases between the two germline ends. Germline-derived CDR1 and CDR2 are MGHRA and YSYEKL. Here the CDR3 reads CASSQDIRGEDYGYTF. CDR3 DNA (partial): TGCGCCAGCAGCCAAGACATAAGAGGGGAGGACTATGGC.